This T cell receptor (beta chain) originates from a study of a mutant IDH1 vaccine in newly diagnosed glioma. Study as a whole: All eight of the vaccinations patients received fell in weeks 1, 3, 5, 7, 11, 15, 19 and 23. With temozolomide cycles, or 4-6 weeks after radiotherapy alone, vaccination was started. General study points: Detectable vaccine-induced immune responses arose in more than 85% of patients.

CDR1 is KGHSH and CDR2 is LQKENI in the germline V gene. CDR3 length: 15 amino acids. Trimming removed 3 bases from V and 12 bases from J; junction bases left unmatched: 13. Notes on this clone: As yet, its antigen is unknown.

Sequenced by immunoSEQ multiplex PCR; TCRdb stores in-frame clones only, minus some. This table has approximately 50,000 clones, approximately 87% appearing once. The time point was: week 23, last vaccination. Doses consisted of 300 ug of mutant IDH1 20-mer peptide each, paired with topical imiquimod. Patients carried new grade 3 or 4 IDH1-mutant astrocytomas lacking nuclear ATRX. The origin of this receptor is a man in his forties with glioma. The rearrangement joins TRBV18 to TRBJ1-4; 7 bases line up with TRBD1. This material consisted of PBMCs, taken from a glioma patient whose treatment included an IDH1 peptide vaccine. In nucleotides, the CDR3 is TGTGCCAGCTCACCGGGCAGGGGGGCGATAAAGGAACTGTTTTTT. Translated: CASSPGRGAIKELFF.